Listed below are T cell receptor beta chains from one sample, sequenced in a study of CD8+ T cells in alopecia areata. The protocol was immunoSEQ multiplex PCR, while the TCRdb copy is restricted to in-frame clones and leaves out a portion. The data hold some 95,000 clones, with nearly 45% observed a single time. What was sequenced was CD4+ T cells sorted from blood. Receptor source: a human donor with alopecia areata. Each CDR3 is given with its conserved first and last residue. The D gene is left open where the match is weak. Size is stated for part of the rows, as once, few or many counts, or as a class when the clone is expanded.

CDR3 protein: CASSRRGGGANVLTF
CDR3 DNA: TGTGCCAGCAGTCGTCGGGGTGGAGGGGCCAACGTCCTGACTTTC
CDR3 length: 15
V gene: TRBV28
clone size: -
D gene: -
J gene: TRBJ2-6

CDR3 protein: CASSESSGFPYEQYF
CDR3 DNA: TGTGCCAGCAGTGAATCATCAGGGTTTCCCTACGAGCAGTACTTC
CDR3 length: 15
V gene: TRBV25-1
clone size: -
D gene: -
J gene: TRBJ2-7

CDR3 protein: CSAEGTEGEKLFF
CDR3 DNA: TGCAGCGCCGAGGGGACAGAAGGTGAAAAACTGTTTTTT
CDR3 length: 13
V gene: TRBV29-1
clone size: -
D gene: TRBD1
J gene: TRBJ1-4

CDR3 protein: CSVEGGTSGGVTQYF
CDR3 DNA: TGCAGCGTTGAAGGGGGGACTAGCGGCGGGGTGACCCAGTACTTC
CDR3 length: 15
V gene: TRBV29-1
clone size: few
D gene: TRBD2
J gene: TRBJ2-5

CDR3 protein: CSVGLSGVNTEAFF
CDR3 DNA: TGCAGCGTTGGTCTGTCGGGGGTTAACACTGAAGCTTTCTTT
CDR3 length: 14
V gene: TRBV29-1
clone size: -
D gene: -
J gene: TRBJ1-1

CDR3 protein: CSARGTGLYEQYF
CDR3 DNA: TGCAGCGCCCGGGGGACAGGGCTATACGAGCAGTACTTC
CDR3 length: 13
V gene: TRBV29-1
clone size: few
D gene: TRBD1
J gene: TRBJ2-7

CDR3 protein: CASSTDSYEQYF
CDR3 DNA: TGCGCCAGCAGCACAGACAGCTACGAGCAGTACTTC
CDR3 length: 12
V gene: TRBV5-1
clone size: few
D gene: -
J gene: TRBJ2-7

CDR3 protein: CSVAAGGITQETQYF
CDR3 DNA: TGCAGCGTGGCAGCGGGGGGGATTACTCAAGAGACCCAGTACTTC
CDR3 length: 15
V gene: TRBV29-1
clone size: -
D gene: TRBD2
J gene: TRBJ2-5

CDR3 protein: CSGRTGSSYNEQFF
CDR3 DNA: TGCAGCGGACGGACAGGGAGCTCCTACAATGAGCAGTTCTTC
CDR3 length: 14
V gene: TRBV29-1
clone size: few
D gene: TRBD1
J gene: TRBJ2-1

CDR3 protein: CASSVGQHSGNTIYF
CDR3 DNA: TGTGCCAGCAGCGTCGGACAGCACTCTGGAAACACCATATATTTT
CDR3 length: 15
V gene: TRBV9
clone size: few
D gene: -
J gene: TRBJ1-3

CDR3 protein: CASRRNYGYTF
CDR3 DNA: TGTGCCAGCAGACGGAACTATGGCTACACCTTC
CDR3 length: 11
V gene: TRBV2
clone size: -
D gene: -
J gene: TRBJ1-2

CDR3 protein: CSVEVREGDTQYF
CDR3 DNA: TGCAGCGTTGAGGTCCGGGAGGGGGATACGCAGTATTTT
CDR3 length: 13
V gene: TRBV29-1
clone size: -
D gene: TRBD2
J gene: TRBJ2-3

CDR3 protein: CACGGQWNEQFF
CDR3 DNA: TGTGCCTGCGGGGGGCAGTGGAATGAGCAGTTCTTC
CDR3 length: 12
V gene: TRBV30
clone size: -
D gene: -
J gene: TRBJ2-1

CDR3 protein: CASSQAAENIQYF
CDR3 DNA: TGCGCCAGCAGCCAAGCCGCGGAAAACATTCAGTACTTC
CDR3 length: 13
V gene: TRBV4-1
clone size: -
D gene: -
J gene: TRBJ2-4

CDR3 protein: CASSGRTDLSTDTQYF
CDR3 DNA: TGTGCCAGCAGCGGACGGACGGACCTTAGCACAGATACGCAGTATTTT
CDR3 length: 16
V gene: TRBV7-2
clone size: many
D gene: -
J gene: TRBJ2-3

CDR3 protein: CASSPLGVGRTLHF
CDR3 DNA: TGTGCCAGCAGTCCTCTGGGTGTGGGTCGCACCCTCCACTTT
CDR3 length: 14
V gene: TRBV27
clone size: -
D gene: -
J gene: TRBJ1-6

CDR3 protein: CASSSGTSGSRSNEQFF
CDR3 DNA: TGTGCCAGCAGTTCCGGGACTAGCGGGAGTAGGAGCAATGAGCAGTTCTTC
CDR3 length: 17
V gene: TRBV28
clone size: few
D gene: TRBD2
J gene: TRBJ2-1

CDR3 protein: CASSQGGAGETQYF
CDR3 DNA: TGTGCCAGCAGCCAAGGAGGAGCTGGGGAGACCCAGTACTTC
CDR3 length: 14
V gene: TRBV4-2
clone size: few
D gene: -
J gene: TRBJ2-5

CDR3 protein: CASSQGLGYEQYF
CDR3 DNA: TGCGCCAGCAGCCAAGGTCTCGGCTACGAGCAGTACTTC
CDR3 length: 13
V gene: TRBV4-1
clone size: -
D gene: -
J gene: TRBJ2-7

CDR3 protein: CASSPRTGDYEQYF
CDR3 DNA: TGTGCCAGCAGCCCGAGGACAGGGGACTACGAGCAGTACTTC
CDR3 length: 14
V gene: TRBV7-2
clone size: -
D gene: TRBD1
J gene: TRBJ2-7

CDR3 protein: CASSRPRGGSGSFDEQFF
CDR3 DNA: TGTGCCAGCAGCCGCCCTCGAGGTGGTAGCGGGAGCTTTGATGAGCAGTTCTTC
CDR3 length: 18
V gene: TRBV28
clone size: -
D gene: TRBD2
J gene: TRBJ2-1

CDR3 protein: CASGKGQRNEQYF
CDR3 DNA: TGTGCCAGCGGGAAGGGGCAGCGTAACGAGCAGTACTTC
CDR3 length: 13
V gene: TRBV7-2
clone size: -
D gene: -
J gene: TRBJ2-7

CDR3 protein: CSVQGLMNTEAFF
CDR3 DNA: TGCAGCGTTCAGGGCCTCATGAACACTGAAGCTTTCTTT
CDR3 length: 13
V gene: TRBV29-1
clone size: -
D gene: -
J gene: TRBJ1-1

CDR3 protein: CASSLSVAFF
CDR3 DNA: TGTGCCAGCAGCTTAAGCGTAGCTTTCTTT
CDR3 length: 10
V gene: TRBV11-2
clone size: -
D gene: -
J gene: TRBJ1-1

CDR3 protein: CSVETQGGSQYF
CDR3 DNA: TGCAGCGTTGAAACCCAGGGGGGGTCCCAGTACTTC
CDR3 length: 12
V gene: TRBV29-1
clone size: -
D gene: -
J gene: TRBJ2-5

CDR3 protein: CAWRTHDYEQYF
CDR3 DNA: TGTGCCTGGAGAACACATGACTACGAGCAGTACTTC
CDR3 length: 12
V gene: TRBV30
clone size: -
D gene: -
J gene: TRBJ2-7

CDR3 protein: CASSQDLAGLAGQETQYF
CDR3 DNA: TGCGCCAGCAGCCAAGATCTTGCGGGACTAGCGGGTCAAGAGACCCAGTACTTC
CDR3 length: 18
V gene: TRBV4-3
clone size: few
D gene: TRBD2
J gene: TRBJ2-5

CDR3 protein: CASTKDRGVYGYTF
CDR3 DNA: TGTGCCAGCACCAAAGATCGGGGGGTTTACGGCTACACCTTC
CDR3 length: 14
V gene: TRBV28
clone size: few
D gene: -
J gene: TRBJ1-2